This T cell receptor beta chain was profiled in a study of early T cells in non-severe SARS-CoV-2 infection (TCRdb year 2021). Regarding the study in general: Because TCR sequencing relied on bulk RNA taken from unsorted whole blood, pairing of alpha and beta chains was not possible.

Set within a cohort of healthcare workers in London, UK, this nested case-control study involved weekly PCR testing of nasopharyngeal swabs along with blood sampling. Healthcare workers were recruited during the week of the UK lockdown, between 23 and 31 March 2020, and followed weekly for up to roughly 15 weeks. Libraries came from 5' RACE. The reads were generated on a NextSeq 500. Unique molecular identifiers were attached to individual cDNA molecules in the TCR library protocol so that sequencing error and PCR bias could be corrected. Both TCR alpha and beta chains were sequenced, and tight co-correlation was observed between alpha and beta sequence abundances in each sample. Concerning the study's data processing: Decombinator V4 was used to annotate the V gene, J gene and CDR3 of the TCR sequences. TCRs were defined as expanded if a significant change between any two time points was detected under a Poisson model with p below 0.0001. TCR abundances were normalised to the total number of TCRs sequenced per sample and were expressed as counts per million. TRAV1-2 paired with TRAJ12, TRAJ20 or TRAJ33 defined MAIT TCRs, while TRAV10 paired with TRAJ18 defined iNKT TCRs. VDJdb, accessed 1 November 2021, was searched for CMV, EBV and SARS-CoV-2 annotated TCRs, with TCRs annotated for multiple antigens excluded. The raw public reads went through TCRdb reprocessing: fastp at Q25, MiXCR clone calling, in-frame beta chains kept. CDR3 protein duplicates are merged, each entry listing the most common genes and DNA. These V and J calls are TCRdb output, not the study's own analysis. Counted in this sample were tens of thousands of distinct CDR3 sequences; roughly an eighth of them appeared once. Less than 4.5% of the sample comes from the top ten.

V sheds 8 bases and J sheds 0 bases, leaving 16 bases between their ends. The germline V gene sets CDR1 to SQVTM and CDR2 to ANQGSEA. The CDR3, from cysteine to phenylalanine, totals 15 residues. CDR3 DNA only is kept here, 45 bases in frame from base 1. This clonotype has a handful of counts. Its specific antigen is unknown. Base qualities are not provided; no much larger clone lies one nucleotide away. What the research found in general, with its limitations: VDJdb matching was skewed toward anti-spike CD8 responses and likely underestimated virus-specific expansions by missing private and CD4 specificities.

The sample comprised whole blood. The receptor's source is an adult who was a healthcare worker with PCR-confirmed SARS-CoV-2 infection or an uninfected control (not recorded which). The chain is assembled from TRBV29-1 and TRBJ2-2; the D region possibly corresponds to TRBD1 (7 bases align). The nucleotide sequence is TGCAGCATAAAGGAGGGGGCAGCGAACACCGGGGAGCTGTTTTTT. Translated, this gives CSIKEGAANTGELFF.